The sequence of this T cell receptor (beta chain) was determined in a study of T cells in Graves' hyperthyroidism and ophthalmopathy. This clonotype was observed at least ten times. Antigen: not known. Regions amplified from RNA transcripts were the TCR beta CDR3 regions. Using the HTBI primer set, a first-round RT-PCR was run on the TCR CDR3. MiXCR, run by TCRdb on the multiplex PCR reads, gives a single entry per CDR3 protein. The top ten hold roughly a sixth of the sample, which has 360,000 or so distinct CDR3 sequences, around 18% seen once. PBMCs were obtained from 9.5 to 10 ml fresh peripheral blood. Study-wide findings and caveats: Ophthalmopathy, which appeared later, was predicted by the model a median around 6 months before onset. Blood held most thyroid clonotypes expanded above 0.001 frequency.

Germline lookup yields CDR1 GTSNPN and CDR2 SVGIG (reference sequence). Trimming stripped 2 bases from V and 8 bases from J, with 15 bases between. This CDR3 region has 14 residues. The genes are TRBV30 and TRBJ2-2; D is possibly TRBD2 (6 bases). This receptor was taken from a woman in her forties with Graves' ophthalmopathy. The sample comprised blood. CDR3 in DNA: TGTGCCTGGAGTCGGGACCATGGAGGGGGGGAGCTGTTTTTT. It specifies CAWSRDHGGGELFF.